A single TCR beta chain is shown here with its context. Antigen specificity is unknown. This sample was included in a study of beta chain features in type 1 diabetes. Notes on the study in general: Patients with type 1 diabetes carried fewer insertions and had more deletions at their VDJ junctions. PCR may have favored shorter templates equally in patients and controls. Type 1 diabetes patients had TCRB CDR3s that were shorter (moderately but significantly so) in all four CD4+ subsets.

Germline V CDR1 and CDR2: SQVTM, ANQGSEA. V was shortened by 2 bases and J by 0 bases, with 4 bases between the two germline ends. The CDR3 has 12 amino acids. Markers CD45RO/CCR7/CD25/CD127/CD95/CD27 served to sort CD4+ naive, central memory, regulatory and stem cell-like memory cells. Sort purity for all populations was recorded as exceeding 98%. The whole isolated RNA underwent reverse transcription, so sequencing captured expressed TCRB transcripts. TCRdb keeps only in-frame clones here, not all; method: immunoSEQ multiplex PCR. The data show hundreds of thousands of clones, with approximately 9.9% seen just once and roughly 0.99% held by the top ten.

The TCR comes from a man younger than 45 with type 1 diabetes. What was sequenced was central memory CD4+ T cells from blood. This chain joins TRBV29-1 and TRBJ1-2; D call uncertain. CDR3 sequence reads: CSVETANYGYTF. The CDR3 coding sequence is TGCAGCGTTGAAACGGCTAACTATGGCTACACCTTC.